The 24 T cell receptor beta chains listed next were all sequenced from one sample in a study of blood T cells in healthy people across ages. Combining a sample-barcoded 5' primer with a J-beta primer mix, a second PCR ran for roughly 6 to 12 cycles. TCRdb fed the 5' RACE reads into MiXCR, producing one record per CDR3 protein. This table holds about 930,000 distinct CDR3 sequences, about 29% found once. These data were also filed under a second study, of T cells of mothers and their children.

Material for sequencing was blood. All receptors come from a woman aged 40 to 50 in good health.

The sample holds one count of this clonotype. The chain joins TRBV12-3 or TRBV12-4 to TRBJ1-5, with 9 bases matching TRBD1. Trimming cost V 6 bases and J 6 bases; bases outside gene matches: 9. There are 15 residues in the CDR3. The CDR3 DNA reads as TGTGCCAGCAGCAGATACAGGGGGCAAAGTCAGCCCCAGCATTTT. As protein: CASSRYRGQSQPQHF.

This clonotype was seen at least ten times. The rearrangement uses TRBV7-2 and TRBJ2-1; TRBD1 matches 8 bases. With 5 bases clipped from V and 5 bases from J, the junction kept 5 bases outside the gene matches. The CDR3 totals 14 residues. The germline V gene encodes CDR1 SGHTA and CDR2 FQGNSA. CDR3 amino acids: CASSRTGTDNEQFF. The CDR3 coding sequence is TGTGCCAGCAGCCGGACAGGGACGGACAATGAGCAGTTCTTC.

This clonotype has more than one count but fewer than ten. One end of the junction fails to match germline, which may point to a read error. This chain links TRBV29-1 with TRBJ1-2, with D possibly TRBD1 on 5 matching bases. The V gene's germline CDR1 is SQVTM and CDR2 ANQGSEA. CDR3 size: 15 residues. The CDR3 DNA reads TGCAGCGTTGGTGGCCTTGGGGGGACTAACTATAGCTACACCTTC. Amino acids: CSVGGLGGTNYSYTF.

This clonotype came up a few times. The chain's CDR3 is CASTEGQTTEKLFF. CDR3 DNA: TGTGCCAGCACCGAGGGCCAAACGACCGAAAAACTGTTTTTT. The chain uses TRBV9 and TRBJ1-4, with unresolved D. The V and J ends lost 6 bases and 8 bases respectively, with 17 bases between them. This CDR3 has 14 amino acids. The germline CDR1 and CDR2 sequences are SGDLS and YYNGEE.

This clonotype was detected a few times. The chain is built from TRBV10-3 and TRBJ2-7, with 8 bases that match TRBD1. The trim removed 8 bases at V and 1 base at J, leaving 13 bases unmatched. CDR1 is ENHRY and CDR2 is SYGVKD in the germline V gene. CDR3 size: 16 residues. The CDR3 DNA reads as TGTGCCATCTCAAGTATAGGGACAGGAGCTTCCTACGAGCAGTACTTC. Amino acid sequence: CAISSIGTGASYEQYF.

The chain carries TRBV9 and TRBJ2-2, with TRBD1 matching over 7 bases. Germline V gives CDR1 SGDLS, CDR2 YYNGEE. The CDR3 is 16 residues long. The V segment lost 2 bases and the J segment 1 base; nucleotides outside the gene matches: 5. The CDR3 nucleotides are TGTGCCAGCAGCGTCTCGCGACAGGGGAACACCGGGGAGCTGTTTTTT. Its protein product is CASSVSRQGNTGELFF.

This clonotype appeared once. This rearrangement joins TRBV5-6 to TRBJ2-2, with no clear D. Germline V lookup: CDR1 SGHDT, CDR2 YYEEEE. The germline V and J ends were trimmed by 4 bases and 11 bases, with 9 bases remaining between them. This CDR3 spans 11 amino acids. CDR3 sequence: CASSRVSELFF. The CDR3, as DNA: TGTGCCAGCAGCCGGGTCTCCGAGCTGTTTTTT. Complete variable domain (other parts from reference TRBV5-6 and TRBJ2-2): DAGVTQSPTHLIKTRGQQVTLRCSPKSGHDTVSWYQQALGQGPQFIFQYYEEEERQRGNFPDRFSGHQFPNYSSELNVNALLLGDSALYLCASSRVSELFFGEGSRLTVL.

This clonotype was observed a few times. V and J are TRBV6-6 and TRBJ1-1; maybe TRBD1 (5 bases). The CDR3 spans 14 residues. The V gene's germline CDR1 is MNHNY and CDR2 SVGAGI (reference sequence). V was pared by 4 bases and J by 5 bases, with 14 bases between. DNA for the CDR3: TGTGCCAGCAGTTCTCTGCAGGGTCTGACTGAAGCTTTCTTT. As protein: CASSSLQGLTEAFF.

The genes are TRBV3-1 and TRBJ1-4; D gene unclear. V shed 9 bases and J shed 5 bases, with 22 bases lying between them. The CDR3 length is 16 residues. From germline, CDR1 is LGHDT and CDR2 YNNKEL (reference sequence). DNA of the CDR3: TGTGCCAGGCCCCCCGAAGAGAACAAGAGGAATGAAAAACTGTTTTTT. It yields the protein CARPPEENKRNEKLFF.

This clonotype was picked up a small number of times. V is TRBV7-9 and J is TRBJ1-2, with a weak D call TRBD1 (5 bases). CDR3 length: 14 amino acids. V gave up 8 bases and J gave up 7 bases, with 20 bases separating them. In germline, CDR1 is SEHNR, CDR2 FQNEAQ (reference sequence). The CDR3 spells CASRREGEHGGYTF. Written as DNA, the CDR3 is TGTGCCAGCCGCAGGGAGGGCGAGCATGGTGGCTACACCTTC.

V gene TRBV27 combines with J gene TRBJ2-5; weak D call: TRBD2 (6 bases). The CDR3 consists of 15 residues. The germline V gene has CDR1 MNHEY and CDR2 SMNVEV (reference sequence). V gave up 6 bases and J gave up 3 bases, with 17 bases separating them. CDR3 DNA sequence: TGTGCCAGCAGCTCCCCGGGACTGGGGAAAGAGACCCAGTACTTC. It translates to CASSSPGLGKETQYF.

This clonotype came up once. This may be a read error, as it is one base from a much larger clone. The chain links TRBV29-1 to TRBJ2-7; D possibly corresponds to TRBD2 (6 bases). The CDR3 contains 15 residues. Trimming took off 4 bases at V and 4 bases at J, with 20 bases between the two ends. Germline CDR1 reads SQVTM; CDR2 reads ANQGSEA. Here the CDR3 DNA reads TGCAGCGTTGTCCCTAGCGAAAGGGCCGGTTACGAGCAGTACTTC. Translating it yields CSVVPSERAGYEQYF.

The sample holds a few counts of this clonotype. The chain joins TRBV11-1 to TRBJ1-2, with D unclear. The V end was cut by 5 bases, the J end by 1 base, with 11 bases between. This CDR3 contains 14 residues. Germline V gene sequence: CDR1 SGHAT, CDR2 FQDESV (reference sequence). As DNA, the CDR3 is TGTGCCAGCAGCATGACGGGGTATAACTATGGCTACACCTTC. Translated: CASSMTGYNYGYTF.

This clonotype is a singleton in its sample. One end of the junction varies from germline; a read error may be responsible. V and J are TRBV27 and TRBJ2-1; 10 bases line up with TRBD2. This CDR3 is 17 amino acids long. Germline lookup yields CDR1 MNHEY and CDR2 SMNVEV (reference sequence). The CDR3 sequence is CASSRDLAGVSDNEQFF. The CDR3 nucleotides are TGTGCCAGCAGTAGGGACCTAGCGGGGGTCTCCGACAATGAGCAGTTCTTC.

This clonotype appeared once. A read error may be the cause here, since a much bigger clone is one base away. The chain combines TRBV7-2 with TRBJ2-5; 12 positions match TRBD2. Trimming at V came to 5 bases and at J to 11 bases, leaving 9 bases not matched to a gene. Germline CDR1 is SGHTA and CDR2 is FQGNSA. This CDR3 is built from 14 residues. CDR3 nucleotides: TGTGCCAGCAGCCCGACTAGCGGGGGAGGGGAGCAGTACTTC. Translation: CASSPTSGGGEQYF.

In its sample, this clonotype was seen a few times. The rearrangement uses TRBV4-1 and TRBJ1-2, with D perhaps matching TRBD1 (5 bases). The V gene's germline CDR1 is MGHRA and CDR2 YSYEKL. The CDR3 sequence is 15 residues long. V gave up 0 bases and J gave up 4 bases, with 12 bases separating them. The CDR3 sequence: CASSQDGAASYGYTF. The CDR3, as DNA: TGCGCCAGCAGCCAAGACGGGGCAGCTAGCTATGGCTACACCTTC.

The chain carries TRBV7-9 and TRBJ1-1; D is unclear. Trimming removed 5 bases from V and 1 base from J, with 11 bases in between. Germline assignment: CDR1 SEHNR and CDR2 FQNEAQ (reference sequence). The CDR3 has 14 residues. Here the CDR3 reads CASSPGLGNTEAFF. CDR3 nucleotide sequence: TGTGCCAGCAGCCCCGGGTTGGGGAACACTGAAGCTTTCTTT.

V and J are TRBV2 and TRBJ1-1; a weak D match, TRBD1 (5 bases). From germline, CDR1 is SNHLY and CDR2 FYNNEI. V was pared by 6 bases and J by 2 bases, with 13 bases between. The CDR3 has 14 residues. CDR3 protein: CASRGATLNTEAFF. The CDR3 region has the DNA TGTGCCAGCAGAGGGGCCACCCTTAACACTGAAGCTTTCTTT.

This clonotype has a handful of counts. The J gene is TRBJ1-4, the V gene TRBV20-1; D unclear. The germline CDR1 and CDR2 sequences are DFQATT and SNEGSKA (reference sequence). The V end lost 1 base, the J end lost 5 bases, and 11 bases lay between the germline ends. The CDR3 is 14 amino acids. Here the CDR3 reads CSARGRLGNEKLFF. The DNA for the CDR3 is TGCAGTGCTAGAGGCCGGCTGGGAAATGAAAAACTGTTTTTT.

This clonotype was counted ten times or more. The CDR3 loop is CASSLTPLGRTGVGEQYF. CDR3 DNA sequence: TGTGCCAGCAGCTTAACCCCCCTCGGAAGGACAGGGGTCGGCGAGCAGTACTTC. This sequence joins TRBV7-3 and TRBJ2-7, with 9 bases aligning to TRBD1. Looked up from germline, CDR1 is SGHTA and CDR2 is FQGTGA. CDR3 length: 18 amino acids. V lost 0 bases, J lost 6 bases, and 15 bases stayed unmatched.

The V and J genes are TRBV7-9 and TRBJ2-4; D not resolved. The J call could be wrong; TRBJ2-7 is a better fit for the DNA end. The length of the CDR3 is 15 residues. Germline V lookup: CDR1 SEHNR, CDR2 FQNEAQ (reference sequence). In DNA, the CDR3 is TGTGCCAGCAGCTTAGTAGGTTGGGATTCCTACGAGCAGTACTTC. Translating it yields CASSLVGWDSYEQYF.

The genes are TRBV5-1 and TRBJ2-5; tentatively, D is TRBD2 (6 bases). The CDR3 consists of 16 residues. Trimming pared 4 bases from V and 6 bases from J, leaving 22 bases between. Germline loops: CDR1 SGHRS, CDR2 YFSETQ. CDR3 DNA sequence: TGCGCCAGCAGCCACCTGACGCGGGACGAGTGGAAGACCCAGTACTTC. It specifies CASSHLTRDEWKTQYF.

This clonotype showed up just a few times. The chain combines TRBV6-4 with TRBJ1-6, with 9 bases fitting TRBD1. The germline CDR1 and CDR2 sequences are MRHNA and SNTAGT. The CDR3 sequence is 15 residues long. After removal of 0 bases from V and 8 bases from J, the junction contained 2 bases not matched to a gene. CDR3 bases: TGTGCCAGCAGTGACTCCGGGACAGGGCATTCACCCCTCCACTTT. Amino acid sequence: CASSDSGTGHSPLHF.

This clonotype turned up a few times. The chain recombines TRBV2 with TRBJ2-3; D unclear. The CDR3 loop spans 14 amino acids. Trimming took off 6 bases at V and 0 bases at J, with 10 bases between the two ends. Germline values: CDR1 SNHLY, CDR2 FYNNEI. The CDR3 loop is CASRKELSTDTQYF. The CDR3 nucleotides read TGTGCCAGCAGAAAGGAACTGAGCACAGATACGCAGTATTTT.